This is a list of T cell receptor beta chains from one sample in a study of early T cells in non-severe SARS-CoV-2 infection. TCRdb used MiXCR to reprocess the 5' RACE reads, holding one entry per CDR3 protein. The profile shows 40,000 to 50,000 distinct CDR3 sequences, 13% of them singletons. Sequenced material: whole blood. The receptor set was obtained from an adult who was a healthcare worker with PCR-confirmed SARS-CoV-2 infection or an uninfected control (not recorded which). Each CDR3 is given with its conserved first and last residue. A D gene is named only where the DNA matches it firmly. Rows may omit the clone size; those that give it use once, few, many or a size class.

v_call,d_call,cdr3_length,clone_size,j_call,cdr3_aa,cdr3_nt
TRBV2,TRBD1,15,.,TRBJ1-5,CASSEEGGGGQPQHF,TGTGCCAGCAGTGAAGAAGGGGGCGGAGGTCAGCCCCAGCATTTT
TRBV9,TRBD1,14,.,TRBJ2-1,CASSSGTAANEQFF,TGTGCCAGCAGCTCTGGGACAGCTGCCAATGAGCAGTTCTTC
TRBV7-3,.,16,.,TRBJ2-2,CASSGLGTVNTGELFF,TGTGCCAGCAGCGGATTGGGGACGGTGAACACCGGGGAGCTGTTTTTT
TRBV2,.,17,many,TRBJ2-4,CASGWGRRVQAKNIQYF,TGTGCCAGCGGATGGGGGCGAAGGGTCCAAGCCAAAAACATTCAGTACTTC
TRBV29-1,TRBD1,14,many,TRBJ2-1,CSVRRTGSYNEQFF,TGCAGCGTTCGGAGGACAGGGAGCTACAATGAGCAGTTCTTC
TRBV20-1,.,14,many,TRBJ1-1,CSAWVERAGTEAFF,TGCAGTGCTTGGGTTGAAAGGGCCGGCACTGAAGCTTTCTTT
TRBV2,TRBD1,13,.,TRBJ2-1,CASSTGTDNEQFF,TGTGCCAGCAGTACTGGGACAGACAATGAGCAGTTCTTC
TRBV3-1,TRBD2,15,few,TRBJ2-2,CASSGLADNTGELFF,TGTGCCAGCAGTGGACTAGCGGATAACACCGGGGAGCTGTTTTTT
TRBV19,TRBD2,17,once,TRBJ2-1,CATSPPGLATTDNEQFF,TGTGCCACCTCACCTCCGGGACTAGCGACGACGGACAATGAGCAGTTCTTC
TRBV30,.,14,few,TRBJ2-7,CAWSRPSLAETAIF,TGTGCCTGGAGTCGCCCCTCACTCGCCGAAACAGCAATCTTC
TRBV29-1,.,10,many,TRBJ2-7,CSVVKNEQYF,TGCAGCGTTGTAAAAAACGAGCAGTACTTC
TRBV20-1,TRBD2,13,.,TRBJ2-7,CSAPLALDYEQYF,TGCAGTGCTCCACTAGCGCTCGACTACGAGCAGTACTTC
TRBV3-1,.,18,few,TRBJ2-1,CASSQVSSGARYYNEQFF,TGTGCCAGCAGCCAAGTAAGTAGCGGAGCTAGATACTACAATGAGCAGTTCTTC
TRBV12-3/TRBV12-4,TRBD1,14,.,TRBJ1-1,CASSPHRGGTEAFF,TGTGCCAGCAGCCCCCACAGGGGAGGGACTGAAGCTTTCTTT
TRBV28,TRBD1,15,many,TRBJ2-5,CASRPEVGQGETQYF,TGTGCCAGCAGGCCGGAGGTGGGACAGGGAGAGACCCAGTACTTC
TRBV4-1,.,13,many,TRBJ1-1,CASSPRDYTEAFF,TGCGCCAGCAGCCCGCGGGATTACACTGAAGCTTTCTTT
TRBV5-4,.,16,few,TRBJ1-1,CASSSGTHRSNTEAFF,TGTGCCAGCAGCTCCGGGACACATCGTTCGAACACTGAAGCTTTCTTT
TRBV11-1,.,13,many,TRBJ2-3,CASSLDNTDTQYF,TGTGCCAGCAGCTTAGATAACACAGATACGCAGTATTTT
TRBV7-9,.,15,many,TRBJ2-2,CASSLWATNTGELFF,TGTGCCAGCAGCTTGTGGGCAACGAACACCGGGGAGCTGTTTTTT
TRBV6-5,TRBD1,14,few,TRBJ2-1,CASSYTGGAKEQFF,TGTGCCAGCAGTTACACAGGGGGCGCAAAGGAGCAGTTCTTC
TRBV7-9,.,15,many,TRBJ2-3,CASSHGAAGTDTQYF,TGTGCCAGCAGCCATGGCGCGGCGGGTACAGATACGCAGTATTTT
TRBV6-5,.,17,.,TRBJ2-6,CASSPIWGDSGANVLTF,TGTGCCAGCAGTCCCATATGGGGCGACTCTGGGGCCAACGTCCTGACTTTC
TRBV6-5,TRBD1,15,.,TRBJ2-7,CASRRSGQGSYEQYF,TGTGCCAGCCGTAGGTCGGGACAGGGGTCCTACGAGCAGTACTTC
TRBV30,.,14,few,TRBJ1-1,CAWSQGRTNTEAFF,TGTGCCTGGAGCCAAGGACGGACAAACACTGAAGCTTTCTTT
TRBV28,.,14,many,TRBJ1-6,CASSSPGQNSPLHF,TGTGCCAGCAGCAGTCCCGGGCAAAATTCACCCCTCCACTTT
TRBV29-1,TRBD2,16,many,TRBJ2-2,CSVESLAAAGTGELFF,TGCAGCGTGGAGAGTCTAGCGGCAGCCGGCACCGGGGAGCTGTTTTTT
TRBV7-2,.,16,.,TRBJ2-6,CASSLSWGAGANVLTF,TGTGCCAGCAGCTTAAGCTGGGGAGCTGGGGCCAACGTCCTGACTTTC
TRBV25-1,.,13,few,TRBJ1-2,CASREQTNYGYTF,TGTGCCAGCAGGGAACAGACTAACTATGGCTACACCTTC
TRBV5-1,.,14,few,TRBJ1-2,CASSLGPGNNGYTF,TGCGCCAGCAGCTTGGGGCCCGGCAATAATGGCTACACCTTC
TRBV6-1,.,15,.,TRBJ2-3,CASTPRGGNTDTQYF,TGTGCCAGCACCCCCCGGGGCGGGAACACAGATACGCAGTATTTT
TRBV9,TRBD2,15,few,TRBJ2-1,CASSAGTSNYNEQFF,TGTGCCAGCAGCGCCGGGACTAGCAACTACAATGAGCAGTTCTTC
TRBV28,TRBD1,13,many,TRBJ1-4,CAAHQGAEEKLFF,TGTGCCGCACATCAGGGGGCAGAGGAAAAACTGTTTTTT
TRBV6-6,TRBD2,15,few,TRBJ2-3,CASRALASSTDTQYF,TGTGCCAGCAGGGCACTAGCGTCTAGCACAGATACGCAGTATTTT
TRBV23-1,.,15,many,TRBJ1-4,CASATPGHLSEKLFF,TGCGCCAGCGCCACTCCGGGACATCTCTCCGAAAAACTGTTTTTT
TRBV6-6,.,11,.,TRBJ2-1,CASSYGYEQFF,TGTGCCAGCAGTTACGGCTATGAGCAGTTCTTC
TRBV6-2/TRBV6-3,TRBD2,16,once,TRBJ2-7,CASSYLSGSVSYEQYF,TGTGCCAGCAGTTATTTAAGCGGGAGCGTATCCTACGAGCAGTACTTC
TRBV10-3,.,12,few,TRBJ1-1,CAISERETEAFF,TGTGCCATCAGTGAAAGAGAGACTGAAGCTTTCTTT
TRBV4-2,.,15,few,TRBJ1-2,CASSQEGESNYGYTF,TGTGCCAGCAGCCAAGAAGGGGAGTCTAACTATGGCTACACCTTC
TRBV11-2,TRBD1,13,many,TRBJ2-5,CASSGGQVETQYF,TGTGCCAGCAGCGGAGGACAGGTCGAGACCCAGTACTTC
TRBV7-2,.,14,many,TRBJ1-4,CASSLAGRGEKLFF,TGTGCCAGCAGCTTAGCCGGGCGGGGTGAAAAACTGTTTTTT
TRBV9,.,16,.,TRBJ2-2,CASSVFGTTDTGELFF,TGTGCCAGCAGCGTATTTGGGACGACCGACACCGGGGAGCTGTTTTTT